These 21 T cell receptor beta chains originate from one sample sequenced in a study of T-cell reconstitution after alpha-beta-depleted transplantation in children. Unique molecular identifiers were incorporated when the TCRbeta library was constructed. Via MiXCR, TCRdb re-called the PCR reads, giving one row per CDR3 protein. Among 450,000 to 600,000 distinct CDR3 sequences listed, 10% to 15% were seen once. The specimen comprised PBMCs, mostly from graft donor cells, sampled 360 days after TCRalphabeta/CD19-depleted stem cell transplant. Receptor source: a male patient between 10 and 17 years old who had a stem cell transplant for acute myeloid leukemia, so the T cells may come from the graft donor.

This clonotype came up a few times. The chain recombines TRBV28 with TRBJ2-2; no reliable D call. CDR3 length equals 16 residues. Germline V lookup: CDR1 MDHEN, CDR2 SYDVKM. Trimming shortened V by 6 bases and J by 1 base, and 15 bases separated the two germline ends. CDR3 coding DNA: TGTGCCAGCAGGCAACCGGAGATTCAGAACACCGGGGAGCTGTTTTTT. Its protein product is CASRQPEIQNTGELFF.

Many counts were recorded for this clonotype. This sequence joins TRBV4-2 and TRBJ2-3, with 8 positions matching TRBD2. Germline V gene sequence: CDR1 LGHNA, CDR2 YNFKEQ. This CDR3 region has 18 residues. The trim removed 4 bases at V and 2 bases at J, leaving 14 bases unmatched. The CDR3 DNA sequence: TGTGCCAGCAGCCTCCTAAGCCGACTAGCGCAATTCACAGATACGCAGTATTTT. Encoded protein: CASSLLSRLAQFTDTQYF.

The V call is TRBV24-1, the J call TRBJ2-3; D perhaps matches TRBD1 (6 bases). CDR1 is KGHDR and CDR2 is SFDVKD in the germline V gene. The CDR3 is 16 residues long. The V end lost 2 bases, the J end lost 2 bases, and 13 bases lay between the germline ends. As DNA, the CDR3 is TGTGCCACCAGTGATTATGAGAGGGGGATCACAGATACGCAGTATTTT. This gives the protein CATSDYERGITDTQYF.

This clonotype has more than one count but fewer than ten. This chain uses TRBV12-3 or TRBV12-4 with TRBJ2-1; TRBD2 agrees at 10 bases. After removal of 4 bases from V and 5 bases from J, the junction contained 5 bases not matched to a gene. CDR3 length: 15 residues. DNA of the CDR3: TGTGCCAGCAGTTGGAGACTAGCGGGTGACAATGAGCAGTTCTTC. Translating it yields CASSWRLAGDNEQFF.

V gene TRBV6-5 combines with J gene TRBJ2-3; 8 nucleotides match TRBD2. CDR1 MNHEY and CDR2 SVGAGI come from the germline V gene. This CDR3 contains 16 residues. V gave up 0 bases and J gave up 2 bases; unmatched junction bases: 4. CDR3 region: CASSYSSGLVTDTQYF. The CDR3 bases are TGTGCCAGCAGTTACTCCTCGGGACTAGTCACAGATACGCAGTATTTT.

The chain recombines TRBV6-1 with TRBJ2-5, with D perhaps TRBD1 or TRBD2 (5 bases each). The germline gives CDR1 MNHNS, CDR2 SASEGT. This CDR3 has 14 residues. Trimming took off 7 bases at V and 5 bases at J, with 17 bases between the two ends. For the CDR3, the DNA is TGTGCCAGCAAAGCCGGGACGCCGGGGGAGACCCAGTACTTC. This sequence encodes CASKAGTPGETQYF.

CDR3 amino acids: CASSSWTGMNTEAFF. The CDR3 DNA reads TGTGCCAGCAGCTCCTGGACAGGGATGAACACTGAAGCTTTCTTT. The gene calls are TRBV5-5 and TRBJ1-1, with TRBD1 matching 8 bases. Per germline, CDR1 SGHKS and CDR2 YYEKEE (reference sequence). V lost 3 bases to trimming and J lost 0 bases; unmatched junction nucleotides: 4. The CDR3 spans 15 residues.

CDR3 protein: CSAHHWAVGANYGYTF. CDR3 bases: TGCAGTGCACACCACTGGGCCGTGGGGGCTAACTATGGCTACACCTTC. This chain links TRBV20-1 with TRBJ1-2; tentative D call: TRBD1 (5 bases). Germline CDR1 DFQATT, CDR2 SNEGSKA (reference sequence). The CDR3 spans 16 residues. V was shortened by 6 bases and J by 0 bases, with 20 bases between the two germline ends.

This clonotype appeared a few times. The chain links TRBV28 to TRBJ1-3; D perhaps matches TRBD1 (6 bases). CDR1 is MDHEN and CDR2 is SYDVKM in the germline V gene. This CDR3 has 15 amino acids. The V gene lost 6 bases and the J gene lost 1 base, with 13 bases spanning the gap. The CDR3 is CASRPNRVSGNTIYF. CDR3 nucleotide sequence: TGTGCCAGCAGGCCTAACAGGGTATCTGGAAACACCATATATTTT.

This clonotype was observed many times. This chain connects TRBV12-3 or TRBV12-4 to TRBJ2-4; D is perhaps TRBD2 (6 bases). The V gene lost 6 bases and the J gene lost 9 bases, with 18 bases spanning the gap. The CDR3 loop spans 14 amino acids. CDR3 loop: CASSPNNPRGIQYF. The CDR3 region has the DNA TGTGCCAGCAGCCCTAATAACCCGCGGGGCATTCAGTACTTC.

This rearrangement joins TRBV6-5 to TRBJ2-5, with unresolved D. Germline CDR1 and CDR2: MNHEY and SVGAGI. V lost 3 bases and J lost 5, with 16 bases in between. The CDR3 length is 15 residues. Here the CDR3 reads CASSYFMRSGETQYF. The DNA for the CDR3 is TGTGCCAGCAGTTATTTTATGCGTTCGGGTGAGACCCAGTACTTC.

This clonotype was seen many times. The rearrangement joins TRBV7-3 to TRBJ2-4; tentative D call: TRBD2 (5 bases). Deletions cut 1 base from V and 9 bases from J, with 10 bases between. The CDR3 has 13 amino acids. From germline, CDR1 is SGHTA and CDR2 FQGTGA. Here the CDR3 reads CASSLNGIGIQYF. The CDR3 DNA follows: TGTGCCAGCAGCTTAAACGGGATAGGCATTCAGTACTTC. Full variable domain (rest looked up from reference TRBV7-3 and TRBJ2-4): GAGVSQTPSNKVTEKGKYVELRCDPISGHTALYWYRQSLGQGPEFLIYFQGTGAADDSGLPNDRFFAVRPEGSVSTLKIQRTERGDSAVYLCASSLNGIGIQYFGAGTRLSVL.

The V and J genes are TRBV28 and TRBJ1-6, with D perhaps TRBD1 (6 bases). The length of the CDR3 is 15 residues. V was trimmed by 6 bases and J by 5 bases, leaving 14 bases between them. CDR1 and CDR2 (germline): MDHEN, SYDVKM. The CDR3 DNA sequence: TGTGCCAGCAGCTCCCCTCGGACAGATAATTCACCCCTCCACTTT. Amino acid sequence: CASSSPRTDNSPLHF.

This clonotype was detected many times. The CDR3 region has the DNA TGTGCCAGCAGCTTAGAGGCAGGGGGGAACTACGAGCAGTACTTC. Translated, it gives CASSLEAGGNYEQYF. This sequence joins TRBV11-2 and TRBJ2-7, with D possibly being TRBD1 (7 bases). The germline V and J ends were trimmed by 0 bases and 3 bases, with 12 bases remaining between them. This CDR3 contains 15 residues. The germline CDR1 and CDR2 sequences are SGHAT and FQNNGV. Complete variable domain (other parts from reference TRBV11-2 and TRBJ2-7): EAGVAQSPRYKIIEKRQSVAFWCNPISGHATLYWYQQILGQGPKLLIQFQNNGVVDDSQLPKDRFSAERLKGVDSTLKIQPAKLEDSAVYLCASSLEAGGNYEQYFGPGTRLTVT.

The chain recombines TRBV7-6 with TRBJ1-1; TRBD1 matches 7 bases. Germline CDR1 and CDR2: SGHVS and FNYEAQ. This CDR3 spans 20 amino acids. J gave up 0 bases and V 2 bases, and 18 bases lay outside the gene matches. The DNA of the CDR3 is TGTGCCAGCAGCTTAAGCCCGCTTATAGGGACAGTTAGTCTGAACACTGAAGCTTTCTTT. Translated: CASSLSPLIGTVSLNTEAFF. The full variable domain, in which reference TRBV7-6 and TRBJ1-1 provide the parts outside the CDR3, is GAGVSQSPRYKVTKRGQDVALRCDPISGHVSLYWYRQALGQGPEFLTYFNYEAQQDKSGLPNDRFSAERPEGSISTLTIQRTEQRDSAMYRCASSLSPLIGTVSLNTEAFFGQGTRLTVV.

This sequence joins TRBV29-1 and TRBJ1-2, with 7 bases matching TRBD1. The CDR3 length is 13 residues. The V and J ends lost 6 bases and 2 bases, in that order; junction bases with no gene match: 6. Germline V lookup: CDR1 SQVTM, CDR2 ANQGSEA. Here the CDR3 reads CSVSTGPNYGYTF. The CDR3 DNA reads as TGCAGCGTGTCGACAGGGCCAAACTATGGCTACACCTTC.

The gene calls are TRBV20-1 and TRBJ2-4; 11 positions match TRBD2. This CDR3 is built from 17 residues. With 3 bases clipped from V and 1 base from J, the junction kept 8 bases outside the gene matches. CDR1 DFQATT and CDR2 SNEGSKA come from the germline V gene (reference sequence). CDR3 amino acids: CSASLTSGIRAKNIQYF. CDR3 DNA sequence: TGCAGTGCTAGCCTGACTAGCGGGATACGGGCCAAAAACATTCAGTACTTC.

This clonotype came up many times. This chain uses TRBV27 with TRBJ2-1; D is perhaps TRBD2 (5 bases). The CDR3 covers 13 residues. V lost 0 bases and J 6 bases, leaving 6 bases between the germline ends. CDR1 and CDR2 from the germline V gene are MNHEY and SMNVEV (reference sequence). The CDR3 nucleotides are TGTGCCAGCAGTTTATCGGGAGTCAATGAGCAGTTCTTC. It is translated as CASSLSGVNEQFF.

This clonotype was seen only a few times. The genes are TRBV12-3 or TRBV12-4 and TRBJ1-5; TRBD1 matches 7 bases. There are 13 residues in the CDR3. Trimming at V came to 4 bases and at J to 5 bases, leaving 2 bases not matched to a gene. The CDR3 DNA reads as TGTGCCAGCAGTTCCCAGGGGGATCAGCCCCAGCATTTT. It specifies CASSSQGDQPQHF.

This CDR3 is CSARVASGSYEQYF. For the CDR3, the DNA is TGCAGTGCTAGAGTGGCTAGCGGGAGCTACGAGCAGTACTTC. The rearrangement links TRBV20-1 to TRBJ2-7; 10 bases align to TRBD2. Germline V lookup: CDR1 DFQATT, CDR2 SNEGSKA (reference sequence). The CDR3 sequence is 14 residues long. Trimming took 1 base from V and 3 from J; bases not matched to a gene: 3.

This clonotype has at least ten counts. This chain's CDR3 is CATSDLRARTDTQYF. The CDR3 region has the DNA TGTGCCACCAGTGATTTACGGGCCCGCACAGATACGCAGTATTTT. The V and J genes are TRBV24-1 and TRBJ2-3, with D unresolved. CDR1 and CDR2 (germline): KGHDR, SFDVKD. The CDR3 is 15 amino acids. V lost 1 base to trimming and J lost 1 base, with 8 bases between them.